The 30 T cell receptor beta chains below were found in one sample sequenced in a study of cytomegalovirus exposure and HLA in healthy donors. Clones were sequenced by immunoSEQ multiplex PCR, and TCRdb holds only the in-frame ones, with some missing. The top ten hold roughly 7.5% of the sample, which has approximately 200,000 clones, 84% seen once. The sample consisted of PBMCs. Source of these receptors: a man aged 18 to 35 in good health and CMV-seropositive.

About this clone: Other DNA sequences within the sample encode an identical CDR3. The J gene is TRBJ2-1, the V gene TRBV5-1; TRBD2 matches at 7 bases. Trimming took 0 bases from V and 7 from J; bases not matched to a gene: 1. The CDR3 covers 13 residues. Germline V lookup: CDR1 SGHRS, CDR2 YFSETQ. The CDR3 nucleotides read TGCGCCAGCAGCTTGGCCGGGGGGAATGAGCAGTTCTTC. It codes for CASSLAGGNEQFF.

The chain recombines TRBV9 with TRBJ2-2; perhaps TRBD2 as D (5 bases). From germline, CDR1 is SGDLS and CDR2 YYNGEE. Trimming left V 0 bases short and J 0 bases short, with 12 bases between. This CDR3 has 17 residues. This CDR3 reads CASSVAGRGSNTGELFF. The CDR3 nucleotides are TGTGCCAGCAGCGTAGCGGGTCGGGGATCGAACACCGGGGAGCTGTTTTTT.

This chain's CDR3 is CAWSGDGDSPGLAGESGYEQYF. The CDR3, as DNA: TGTGCCTGGAGCGGGGACGGGGACTCGCCGGGACTAGCGGGAGAGTCGGGTTACGAGCAGTACTTC. V is TRBV30 and J is TRBJ2-7; 14 bases map to TRBD2. The germline V gene has CDR1 GTSNPN and CDR2 SVGIG (reference sequence). The CDR3 runs 22 residues. With 3 bases clipped from V and 4 bases from J, the junction kept 26 bases outside the gene matches.

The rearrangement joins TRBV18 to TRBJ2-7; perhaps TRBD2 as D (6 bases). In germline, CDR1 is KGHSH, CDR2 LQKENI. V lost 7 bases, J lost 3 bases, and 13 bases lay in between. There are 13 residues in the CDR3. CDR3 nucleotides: TGTGCCAGCTTAGGAACGGGGGTCTACGAGCAGTACTTC. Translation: CASLGTGVYEQYF.

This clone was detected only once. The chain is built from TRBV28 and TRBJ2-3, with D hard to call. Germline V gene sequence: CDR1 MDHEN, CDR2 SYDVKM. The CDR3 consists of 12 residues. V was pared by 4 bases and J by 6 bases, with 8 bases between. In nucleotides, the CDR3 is TGTGCCAGCAGTTCCCCGTCGGATACGCAGTATTTT. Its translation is CASSSPSDTQYF.

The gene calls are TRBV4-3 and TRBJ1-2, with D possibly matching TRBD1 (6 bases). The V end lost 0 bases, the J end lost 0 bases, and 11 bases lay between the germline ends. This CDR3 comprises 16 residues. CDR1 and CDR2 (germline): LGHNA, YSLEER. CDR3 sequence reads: CASSQDLAGANYGYTF. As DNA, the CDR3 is TGCGCCAGCAGCCAAGATCTCGCAGGGGCTAACTATGGCTACACCTTC.

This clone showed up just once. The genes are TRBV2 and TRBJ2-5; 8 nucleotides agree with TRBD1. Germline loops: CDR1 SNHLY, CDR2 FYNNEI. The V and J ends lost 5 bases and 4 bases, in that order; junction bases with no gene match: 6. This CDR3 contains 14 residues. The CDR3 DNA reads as TGTGCCAGCAGTAGACAGGGGATCAGAGAGACCCAGTACTTC. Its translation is CASSRQGIRETQYF. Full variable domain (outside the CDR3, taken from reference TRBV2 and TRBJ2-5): EPEVTQTPSHQVTQMGQEVILRCVPISNHLYFYWYRQILGQKVEFLVSFYNNEISEKSEIFDDQFSVERPDGSNFTLKIRSTKLEDSAMYFCASSRQGIRETQYFGPGTRLLVL.

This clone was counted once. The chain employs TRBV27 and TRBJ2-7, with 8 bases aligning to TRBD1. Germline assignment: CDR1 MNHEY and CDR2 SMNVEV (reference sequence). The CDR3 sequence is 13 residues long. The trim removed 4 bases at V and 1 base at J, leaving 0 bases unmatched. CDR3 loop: CASSWTGSYEQYF. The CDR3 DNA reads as TGTGCCAGCAGTTGGACAGGGTCCTACGAGCAGTACTTC.

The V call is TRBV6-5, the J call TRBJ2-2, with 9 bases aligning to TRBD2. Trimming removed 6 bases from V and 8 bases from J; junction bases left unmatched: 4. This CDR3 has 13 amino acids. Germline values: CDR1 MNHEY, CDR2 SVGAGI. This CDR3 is CASRPGLAGELFF. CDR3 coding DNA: TGTGCCAGCAGGCCGGGACTAGCTGGGGAGCTGTTTTTT.

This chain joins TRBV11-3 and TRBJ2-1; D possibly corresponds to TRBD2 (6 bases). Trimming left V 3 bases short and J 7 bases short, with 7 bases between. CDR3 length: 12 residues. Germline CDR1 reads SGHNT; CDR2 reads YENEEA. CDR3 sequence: CASSFSGNEQFF. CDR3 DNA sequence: TGTGCCAGCAGCTTTAGCGGAAATGAGCAGTTCTTC.

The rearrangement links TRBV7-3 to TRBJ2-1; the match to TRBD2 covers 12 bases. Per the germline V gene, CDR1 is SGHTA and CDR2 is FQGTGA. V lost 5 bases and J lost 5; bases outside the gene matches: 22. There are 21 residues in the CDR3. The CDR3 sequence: CASSPLTGTSGREESHNEQFF. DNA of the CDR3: TGTGCCAGCAGCCCCCTAACCGGGACTAGCGGGCGGGAAGAATCACACAATGAGCAGTTCTTC.

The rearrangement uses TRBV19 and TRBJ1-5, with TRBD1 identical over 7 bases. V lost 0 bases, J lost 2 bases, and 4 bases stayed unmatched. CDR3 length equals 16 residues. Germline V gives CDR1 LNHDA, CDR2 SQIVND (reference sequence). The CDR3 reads CASSIEDRPGNQPQHF. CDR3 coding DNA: TGTGCCAGTAGTATAGAGGACAGGCCTGGCAATCAGCCCCAGCATTTT. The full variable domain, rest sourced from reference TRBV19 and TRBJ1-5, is DGGITQSPKYLFRKEGQNVTLSCEQNLNHDAMYWYRQDPGQGLRLIYYSQIVNDFQKGDIAEGYSVSREKKESFPLTVTSAQKNPTAFYLCASSIEDRPGNQPQHFGDGTRLSIL.

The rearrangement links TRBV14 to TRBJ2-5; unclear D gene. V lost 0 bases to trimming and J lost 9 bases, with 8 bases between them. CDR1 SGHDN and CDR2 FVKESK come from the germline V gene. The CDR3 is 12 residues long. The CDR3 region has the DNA TGTGCCAGCAGCCAAGAAGGCGGAGCCCAGTACTTC. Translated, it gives CASSQEGGAQYF.

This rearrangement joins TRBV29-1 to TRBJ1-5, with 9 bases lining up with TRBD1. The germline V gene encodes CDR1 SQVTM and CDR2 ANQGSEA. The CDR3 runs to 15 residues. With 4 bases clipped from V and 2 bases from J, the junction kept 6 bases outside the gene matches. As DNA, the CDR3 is TGCAGCGTTGGTGAACAGGGGGCCGGCAATCAGCCCCAGCATTTT. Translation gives CSVGEQGAGNQPQHF.

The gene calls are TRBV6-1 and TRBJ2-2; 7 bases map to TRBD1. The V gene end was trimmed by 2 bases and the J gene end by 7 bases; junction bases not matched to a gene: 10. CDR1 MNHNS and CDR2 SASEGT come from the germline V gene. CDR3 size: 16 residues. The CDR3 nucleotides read TGTGCCAGCAGTGAATCCGACAGGGAAATGATCGGGGAGCTGTTTTTT. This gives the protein CASSESDREMIGELFF.

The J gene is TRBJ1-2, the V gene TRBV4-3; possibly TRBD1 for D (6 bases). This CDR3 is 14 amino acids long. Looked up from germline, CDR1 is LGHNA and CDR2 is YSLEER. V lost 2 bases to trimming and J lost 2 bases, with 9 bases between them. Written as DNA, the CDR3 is TGCGCCAGCAGCCAACACACAGGGAACTATGGCTACACCTTC. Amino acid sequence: CASSQHTGNYGYTF.

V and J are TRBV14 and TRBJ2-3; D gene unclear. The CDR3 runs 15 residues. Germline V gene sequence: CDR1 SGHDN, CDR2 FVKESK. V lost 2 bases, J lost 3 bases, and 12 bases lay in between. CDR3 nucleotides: TGTGCCAGCAGCCAACAAACCCCTAGGACAGATACGCAGTATTTT. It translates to CASSQQTPRTDTQYF.

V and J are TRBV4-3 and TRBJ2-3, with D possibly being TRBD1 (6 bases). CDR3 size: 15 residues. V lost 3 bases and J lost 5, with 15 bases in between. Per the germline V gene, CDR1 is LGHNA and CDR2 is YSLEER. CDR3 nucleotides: TGCGCCAGCAGCCAGGACAGCGAGGGACGAGATACGCAGTATTTT. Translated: CASSQDSEGRDTQYF.

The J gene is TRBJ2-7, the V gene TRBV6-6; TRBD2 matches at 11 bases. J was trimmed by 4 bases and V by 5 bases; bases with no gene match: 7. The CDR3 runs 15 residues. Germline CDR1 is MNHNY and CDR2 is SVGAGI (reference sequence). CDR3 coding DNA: TGTGCCAGCAGTCCCACTAGCGGGAGATCGTACGAGCAGTACTTC. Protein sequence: CASSPTSGRSYEQYF.

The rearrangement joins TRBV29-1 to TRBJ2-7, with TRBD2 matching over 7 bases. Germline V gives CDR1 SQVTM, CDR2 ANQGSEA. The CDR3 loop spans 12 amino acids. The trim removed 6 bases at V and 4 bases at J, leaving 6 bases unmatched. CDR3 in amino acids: CSVTGTIYEQYF. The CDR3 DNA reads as TGCAGCGTCACCGGGACTATTTACGAGCAGTACTTC.

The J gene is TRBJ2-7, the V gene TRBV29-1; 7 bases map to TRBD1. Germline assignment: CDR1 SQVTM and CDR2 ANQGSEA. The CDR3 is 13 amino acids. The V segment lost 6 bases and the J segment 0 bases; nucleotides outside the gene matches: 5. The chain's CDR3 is CSVPGQSSYEQYF. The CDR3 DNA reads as TGCAGCGTGCCGGGACAGAGCTCCTACGAGCAGTACTTC.

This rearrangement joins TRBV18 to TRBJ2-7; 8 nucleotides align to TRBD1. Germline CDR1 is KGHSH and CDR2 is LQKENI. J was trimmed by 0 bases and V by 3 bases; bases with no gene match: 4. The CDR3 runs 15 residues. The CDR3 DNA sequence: TGTGCCAGCTCACCCCCGGGACAGGCCTCCTACGAGCAGTACTTC. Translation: CASSPPGQASYEQYF.

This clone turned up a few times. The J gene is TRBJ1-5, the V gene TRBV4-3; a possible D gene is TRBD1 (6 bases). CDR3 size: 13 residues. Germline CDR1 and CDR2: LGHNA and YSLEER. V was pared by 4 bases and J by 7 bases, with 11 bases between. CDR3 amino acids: CASSRLQGQPQHF. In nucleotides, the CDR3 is TGCGCCAGCAGCCGCCTACAGGGCCAGCCCCAGCATTTT.

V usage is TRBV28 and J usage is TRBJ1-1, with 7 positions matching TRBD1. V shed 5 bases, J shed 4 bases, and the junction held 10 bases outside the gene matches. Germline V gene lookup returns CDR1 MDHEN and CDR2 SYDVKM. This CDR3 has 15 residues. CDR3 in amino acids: CASSEATAGGTEAFF. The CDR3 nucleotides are TGTGCCAGCAGTGAAGCCACTGCAGGGGGCACTGAAGCTTTCTTT.

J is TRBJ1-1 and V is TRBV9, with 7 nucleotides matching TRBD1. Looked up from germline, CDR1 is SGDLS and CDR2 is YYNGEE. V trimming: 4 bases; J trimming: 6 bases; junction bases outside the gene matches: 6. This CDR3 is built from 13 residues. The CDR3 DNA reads TGTGCCAGCAGCACCAGACAGGGCGCTGAAGCTTTCTTT. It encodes CASSTRQGAEAFF.

The CDR3 bases are TGTGCCAGCAGCCAGCGGGAGGGCCAAACCGGGGAGCTGTTTTTT. Translating gives CASSQREGQTGELFF. V gene TRBV6-5 combines with J gene TRBJ2-2, with 10 bases fitting TRBD2. The V segment lost 6 bases and the J segment 5 bases; nucleotides outside the gene matches: 6. The CDR3 totals 15 residues. Germline-derived CDR1 and CDR2 are MNHEY and SVGAGI.

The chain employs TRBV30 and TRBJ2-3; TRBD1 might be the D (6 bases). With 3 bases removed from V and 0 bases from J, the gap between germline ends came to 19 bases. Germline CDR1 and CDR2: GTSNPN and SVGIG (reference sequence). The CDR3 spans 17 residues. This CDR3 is CAWRTPQGRASTDTQYF. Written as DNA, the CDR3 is TGTGCCTGGAGGACACCCCAGGGGAGAGCTAGCACAGATACGCAGTATTTT.

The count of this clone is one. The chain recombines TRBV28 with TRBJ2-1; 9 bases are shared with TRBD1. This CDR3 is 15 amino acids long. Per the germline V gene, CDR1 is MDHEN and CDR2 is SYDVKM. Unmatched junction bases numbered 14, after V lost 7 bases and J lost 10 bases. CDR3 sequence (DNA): TGTGCCAGCACCGGTACCGGGACAGGGAGTTACGAGCAGTTCTTC. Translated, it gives CASTGTGTGSYEQFF. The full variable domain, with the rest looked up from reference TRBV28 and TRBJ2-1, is DVKVTQSSRYLVKRTGEKVFLECVQDMDHENMFWYRQDPGLGLRLIYFSYDVKMKEKGDIPEGYSVSREKKERFSLILESASTNQTSMYLCASTGTGTGSYEQFFGPGTRLTVL.

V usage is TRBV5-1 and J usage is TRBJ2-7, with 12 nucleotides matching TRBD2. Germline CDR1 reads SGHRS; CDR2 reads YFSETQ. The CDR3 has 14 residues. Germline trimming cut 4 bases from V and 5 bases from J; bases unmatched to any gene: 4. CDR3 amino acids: CASSRLAGVDEQYF. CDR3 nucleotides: TGCGCCAGCAGCCGACTAGCGGGGGTCGACGAGCAGTACTTC.

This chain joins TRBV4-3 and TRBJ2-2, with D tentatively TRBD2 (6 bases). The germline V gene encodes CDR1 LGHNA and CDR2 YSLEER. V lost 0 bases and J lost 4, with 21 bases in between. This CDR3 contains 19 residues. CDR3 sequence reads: CASSQDLAGTRWGTGELFF. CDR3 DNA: TGCGCCAGCAGCCAAGATCTCGCGGGGACCCGGTGGGGCACCGGGGAGCTGTTTTTT.